This T cell receptor beta chain was identified during a study of T cell repertoires in aging, cancer and after chemotherapy. The CDR3 is 14 amino acids. The V gene lost 9 bases and the J gene lost 1 base, with 14 bases spanning the gap. Per the germline V gene, CDR1 is LNHDA and CDR2 is SQIVND (reference sequence). TRB rearrangements spanning V, D and J were amplified using mixed TRB-A/B primers. TCRdb used MiXCR to reprocess the multiplex PCR reads, holding one entry per CDR3 protein. This table holds roughly 3,000 distinct CDR3 sequences, more than 25% found once. This clonotype is deemed medium-sized. Peripheral blood genomic DNA, not sorted cells or RNA, was the template.

Sample: blood. The receptor's source is a human donor in good health. The chain joins TRBV19 to TRBJ2-3; D is unclear. This chain's CDR3 is CASLDQAGTDTQYF. The CDR3 bases are TGTGCCAGCCTAGATCAGGCCGGCACAGATACGCAGTATTTT.